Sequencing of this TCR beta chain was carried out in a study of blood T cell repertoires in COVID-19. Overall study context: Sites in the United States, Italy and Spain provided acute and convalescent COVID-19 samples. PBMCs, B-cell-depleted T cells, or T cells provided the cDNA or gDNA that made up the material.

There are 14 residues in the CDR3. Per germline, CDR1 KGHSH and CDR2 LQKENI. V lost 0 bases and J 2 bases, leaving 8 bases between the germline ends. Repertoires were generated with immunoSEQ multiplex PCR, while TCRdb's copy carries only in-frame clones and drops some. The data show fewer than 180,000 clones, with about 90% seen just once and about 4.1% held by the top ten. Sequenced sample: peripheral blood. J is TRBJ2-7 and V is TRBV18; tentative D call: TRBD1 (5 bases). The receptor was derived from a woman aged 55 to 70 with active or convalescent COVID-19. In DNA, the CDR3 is TGTGCCAGCTCACCACCGGCAGGGACCTACGAGCAGTACTTC. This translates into CASSPPAGTYEQYF.